This T cell receptor (beta chain) is from a study of OX40 agonist ivuxolimab in advanced cancers. About the research overall: Prior anti-PD-1, anti-PD-L1 or anti-CTLA-4 therapy did not bar entry, and approximately 40% had some.

Remarks on this clone: The antigen remains undetermined.

Study outcomes and limitations: With doses of 0.1 to 3.0 mg/kg, CD4+ and CD8+ blood T cells had undergone clonal expansion by week 6. CD4+ T cells averaged fewer expanded clones than CD8+ T cells. No determination was made of the antigen specificity of the expanded peripheral T cells.

Germline loops: CDR1 MDHEN, CDR2 SYDVKM. The CDR3 spans 16 residues. The ends were cut back, 2 bases at V and 4 bases at J, with 14 bases in the middle. Clones were sequenced by immunoSEQ multiplex PCR, and TCRdb holds only the in-frame ones, with some missing. The data show tens of thousands of clones, around 86% seen once. The source was CD4+ or CD8+ T cells sorted from blood, collected in a trial of the OX40 agonist ivuxolimab. The chain uses TRBV28 and TRBJ2-2; D perhaps matches TRBD2 (5 bases). The receptor comes from an adult with an advanced solid tumor such as melanoma, head and neck, liver or kidney cancer. This CDR3 reads CASSLVGGSPTGELFF. In DNA, the CDR3 is TGTGCCAGCAGTTTAGTAGGAGGCAGCCCCACCGGGGAGCTGTTTTTT. Variable domain in full (rest from reference TRBV28 and TRBJ2-2): DVKVTQSSRYLVKRTGEKVFLECVQDMDHENMFWYRQDPGLGLRLIYFSYDVKMKEKGDIPEGYSVSREKKERFSLILESASTNQTSMYLCASSLVGGSPTGELFFGEGSRLTVL.